The 25 T cell receptor beta chains presented below share a single source sample, sequenced in a study of early T cells in non-severe SARS-CoV-2 infection. TCRdb ran MiXCR on the 5' RACE reads and lists one entry per CDR3 protein. The repertoire holds tens of thousands of distinct CDR3 sequences, roughly 15% seen once, with approximately 4% in the top ten. Sequencing used whole blood, obtained at baseline. Receptors originate from an adult who was a healthcare worker with PCR-confirmed SARS-CoV-2 infection or an uninfected control (not recorded which).

This clonotype has a handful of counts. The chain is built from TRBV20-1 and TRBJ1-5; D remains ambiguous. The V gene lost 6 bases and the J gene lost 3 bases, with 15 bases spanning the gap. Germline loops: CDR1 DFQATT, CDR2 SNEGSKA (reference sequence). This CDR3 contains 14 residues. The CDR3 protein is CSAGPVSPNQPQHF. For the CDR3, the DNA is TGCAGTGCGGGCCCCGTAAGCCCCAATCAGCCCCAGCATTTT.

This clonotype was counted many times. This chain joins TRBV10-1 and TRBJ2-3; D possibly corresponds to TRBD2 (6 bases). This CDR3 comprises 18 residues. V lost 2 bases and J lost 2, with 20 bases in between. Germline V gene sequence: CDR1 WNHNN, CDR2 SYGVQD (reference sequence). The CDR3 bases are TGCGCCAGCAGTGAGCCAAAAACTAGGGAGGAGCCCACAGATACGCAGTATTTT. Translated: CASSEPKTREEPTDTQYF.

This clonotype has only a few counts. V gene TRBV29-1 combines with J gene TRBJ2-1, with 13 bases identical to TRBD2. Per germline, CDR1 SQVTM and CDR2 ANQGSEA. The CDR3 length is 14 residues. After removal of 4 bases from V and 9 bases from J, the junction contained 6 bases not matched to a gene. The CDR3 nucleotides read TGCAGCGTTGCCGGGACTAGCGGGGAGGGTGAGCAGTTCTTC. Translated, it gives CSVAGTSGEGEQFF.

This clonotype was observed at least ten times. V and J are TRBV3-1 and TRBJ2-3; unclear D gene. The CDR3 extends over 13 amino acids. The germline V gene encodes CDR1 LGHDT and CDR2 YNNKEL (reference sequence). Trimming removed 3 bases from V and 2 bases from J, with 6 bases in between. In nucleotides, the CDR3 is TGTGCCAGCAGCCAGTTATACACAGATACGCAGTATTTT. It codes for CASSQLYTDTQYF.

This chain links TRBV29-1 with TRBJ2-1; D is possibly TRBD2 (5 bases). With 0 bases removed from V and 8 bases from J, the gap between germline ends came to 11 bases. Per the germline V gene, CDR1 is SQVTM and CDR2 is ANQGSEA. This CDR3 is 13 amino acids long. The CDR3 nucleotides read TGCAGCGTTGAAGATAACCCCGGGGATGAGCAGTTCTTC. It codes for CSVEDNPGDEQFF.

The chain is built from TRBV5-4 and TRBJ2-5, with D maybe TRBD2 (6 bases). The germline gives CDR1 SGHNT, CDR2 YYREEE (reference sequence). This CDR3 is 13 amino acids long. Trimming stripped 6 bases from V and 2 bases from J, with 11 bases between. In DNA form, the CDR3 reads TGTGCCAGCAAACGGGACTTACAAGAGACCCAGTACTTC. This sequence encodes CASKRDLQETQYF.

This clonotype was observed many times. The chain joins TRBV28 to TRBJ2-7; D not resolved. Trimming stripped 6 bases from V and 0 bases from J, with 9 bases between. The CDR3 contains 13 residues. The germline V gene encodes CDR1 MDHEN and CDR2 SYDVKM. CDR3 DNA: TGTGCCAGCAGAAGAACCAGCTCCTACGAGCAGTACTTC. Amino acids: CASRRTSSYEQYF.

The gene calls are TRBV7-9 and TRBJ2-2; D remains ambiguous. CDR1 is SEHNR and CDR2 is FQNEAQ in the germline V gene (reference sequence). The CDR3 totals 13 residues. V was pared by 11 bases and J by 4 bases, with 14 bases between. This chain's CDR3 is CAERPQTTGELFF. In DNA, the CDR3 is TGTGCCGAAAGACCTCAAACCACCGGGGAGCTGTTTTTT.

This clonotype turned up a few times. The rearrangement links TRBV5-1 to TRBJ2-2, with D possibly being TRBD2 (6 bases). Deletions cut 6 bases from V and 4 bases from J, with 13 bases between. The CDR3 covers 14 residues. Germline-derived CDR1 and CDR2 are SGHRS and YFSETQ. CDR3 in DNA: TGCGCCAGCAACGGAGGGCAGGGCACCGGGGAGCTGTTTTTT. This translates into CASNGGQGTGELFF.

This clonotype appeared many times. The V and J genes are TRBV7-9 and TRBJ2-3, with 7 bases lining up with TRBD2. The CDR3 extends over 14 amino acids. V lost 7 bases to trimming and J lost 3 bases; unmatched junction nucleotides: 7. CDR1 SEHNR and CDR2 FQNEAQ come from the germline V gene (reference sequence). CDR3 sequence: CASTYTSATDTQYF. Here the CDR3 DNA reads TGTGCCAGCACCTATACTAGCGCGACAGATACGCAGTATTTT.

This clonotype was counted only a few times. V gene TRBV13 combines with J gene TRBJ2-7, with D tentatively TRBD1 or TRBD2 (5 bases each). The germline CDR1 and CDR2 sequences are PRHDT and FYEKMQ (reference sequence). Trimming removed 5 bases from V and 6 bases from J, with 17 bases in between. The CDR3 consists of 14 residues. The CDR3 loop is CASSPAGTSGEQYF. The CDR3 DNA sequence: TGTGCCAGCAGCCCAGCCGGGACCTCGGGCGAGCAGTACTTC.

This rearrangement joins TRBV12-3 or TRBV12-4 to TRBJ1-5; D might be TRBD1 (6 bases). There are 14 residues in the CDR3. Trimming stripped 1 base from V and 7 bases from J, with 11 bases between. The CDR3: CASSLGGAWQPQHF. CDR3 coding DNA: TGTGCCAGCAGTTTAGGGGGGGCTTGGCAGCCCCAGCATTTT.

Only a few counts were recorded for this clonotype. The V and J genes are TRBV18 and TRBJ2-7, with 11 bases identical to TRBD2. V gave up 4 bases and J gave up 2 bases; unmatched junction bases: 4. Germline loops: CDR1 KGHSH, CDR2 LQKENI. This CDR3 has 15 amino acids. CDR3 loop: CASSQLAGDTYEQYF. CDR3 in DNA: TGTGCCAGCTCACAACTAGCGGGAGATACCTACGAGCAGTACTTC.

This clonotype was picked up a small number of times. V is TRBV27 and J is TRBJ2-7, with 7 bases fitting TRBD1. CDR3 size: 13 residues. CDR1 and CDR2 from the germline V gene are MNHEY and SMNVEV (reference sequence). The V and J ends lost 5 bases and 6 bases, in that order; junction bases with no gene match: 7. DNA of the CDR3: TGTGCCAGCAGTCCGCAGGGGGTGGTCGAGCAGTACTTC. Amino acids: CASSPQGVVEQYF.

This clonotype was counted at least ten times. The chain combines TRBV14 with TRBJ1-2; D is unclear. The CDR3 extends over 13 amino acids. Trimming stripped 0 bases from V and 7 bases from J, with 9 bases between. Per germline, CDR1 SGHDN and CDR2 FVKESK. CDR3 amino acids: CASSQDFAAGYTF. In DNA form, the CDR3 reads TGTGCCAGCAGCCAAGATTTTGCAGCTGGCTACACCTTC.

This chain connects TRBV12-3 or TRBV12-4 to TRBJ2-1; TRBD2 matches 15 bases. Germline trimming cut 6 bases from V and 1 base from J; bases unmatched to any gene: 7. This CDR3 spans 18 amino acids. The CDR3 DNA is TGTGCCAGCAGACAGCGGACTAGCGGGAGGGCGTCCTACAATGAGCAGTTCTTC. Translating it yields CASRQRTSGRASYNEQFF.

The V gene is TRBV4-2, the J gene TRBJ2-7; no firm D call. CDR3 length: 15 amino acids. With 1 base removed from V and 2 bases from J, the gap between germline ends came to 12 bases. Germline-derived CDR1 and CDR2 are LGHNA and YNFKEQ. CDR3 sequence: CASSQGGSRTYEQYF. In DNA, the CDR3 is TGTGCCAGCAGCCAAGGAGGTTCGCGGACCTACGAGCAGTACTTC.

The rearrangement joins TRBV12-3 or TRBV12-4 to TRBJ1-1, with 8 bases matching TRBD1. Germline trimming cut 5 bases from V and 7 bases from J; bases unmatched to any gene: 3. The CDR3 covers 12 residues. CDR3 sequence (DNA): TGTGCCAGCAGTCCCAGGGGGCTTGAAGCTTTCTTT. Residues: CASSPRGLEAFF.

This clonotype was recorded many times. V and J are TRBV5-5 and TRBJ2-7, with 9 nucleotides matching TRBD2. With V trimmed by 0 bases and J by 2 bases, 3 bases remained unmatched. Germline CDR1 reads SGHKS; CDR2 reads YYEKEE (reference sequence). The CDR3 consists of 15 residues. The CDR3 spells CASSLGLAGTYEQYF. DNA for the CDR3: TGTGCCAGCAGCTTGGGGCTAGCGGGAACCTACGAGCAGTACTTC.

This rearrangement joins TRBV7-2 to TRBJ2-1; 8 bases are a match to TRBD2. CDR1 and CDR2 (germline): SGHTA, FQGNSA. This CDR3 has 12 amino acids. V lost 4 bases and J lost 11; bases outside the gene matches: 4. The CDR3 bases are TGTGCCAGCAGCTATGGGACTAGTAAGCAGTTCTTC. This sequence encodes CASSYGTSKQFF.

This clonotype was seen repeatedly, ten times or more. The gene calls are TRBV27 and TRBJ2-3; the D gene is possibly TRBD1 (5 bases). V lost 5 bases and J 8 bases, leaving 26 bases between the germline ends. The CDR3 covers 17 residues. Germline V CDR1 and CDR2: MNHEY, SMNVEV (reference sequence). CDR3 DNA sequence: TGTGCCAGCAGTCTAACAGGACCTACACAGATACGGGCTACGCAGTATTTT. This codes for CASSLTGPTQIRATQYF.

J is TRBJ1-1 and V is TRBV13; TRBD1 aligns across 7 bases. The length of the CDR3 is 12 residues. Trimming took 3 bases from V and 9 from J; bases not matched to a gene: 4. Germline CDR1 reads PRHDT; CDR2 reads FYEKMQ (reference sequence). Written as DNA, the CDR3 is TGTGCCAGCAGCTTCGACAGGGCCAAAGCTTTCTTT. Residues: CASSFDRAKAFF.

This clonotype appeared a few times. The chain employs TRBV20-1 and TRBJ2-5; a weak D match, TRBD2 (5 bases). The germline V gene has CDR1 DFQATT and CDR2 SNEGSKA (reference sequence). V lost 0 bases, J lost 6 bases, and 17 bases lay in between. This CDR3 has 15 residues. As DNA, the CDR3 is TGCAGTGCTAGAGAGGGCGAGGGTGTCTTGAAGACCCAGTACTTC. Amino acids: CSAREGEGVLKTQYF.

This clonotype was seen a handful of times. The V and J genes are TRBV5-1 and TRBJ1-6; the match to TRBD1 covers 7 bases. V lost 4 bases to trimming and J lost 6 bases; unmatched junction nucleotides: 7. Germline loops: CDR1 SGHRS, CDR2 YFSETQ. The CDR3 is 15 residues long. The CDR3 here is CASSGTTGSNSPLHF. CDR3 bases: TGCGCCAGCAGCGGAACGACAGGGTCTAATTCACCCCTCCACTTT.

This clonotype was counted a few times. V gene TRBV28 combines with J gene TRBJ2-5; 10 nucleotides match TRBD2. The ends lost 10 bases at V and 5 bases at J; junction bases unmatched: 10. The CDR3 runs to 14 residues. Germline loops: CDR1 MDHEN, CDR2 SYDVKM. The CDR3 reads CAINSAGGEETQYF. CDR3 nucleotide sequence: TGTGCCATAAACTCAGCGGGAGGGGAGGAGACCCAGTACTTC. Full variable domain (remainder filled in from reference TRBV28 and TRBJ2-5): DVKVTQSSRYLVKRTGEKVFLECVQDMDHENMFWYRQDPGLGLRLIYFSYDVKMKEKGDIPEGYSVSREKKERFSLILESASTNQTSMYLCAINSAGGEETQYFGPGTRLLVL.